The next 30 T cell receptor beta chains were all read from a single sample in a study of T cells in women clearing cervical HPV infection (dated by TCRdb to between 2017 and 2018). To prepare the library, the immunoSEQ multiplex PCR assay was applied. As stored in TCRdb, this immuneACCESS dataset retains in-frame rearrangements with V and J assigned. A fraction of the clones does not appear; measured against another copy, unresolved V genes explain less than half of the discrepancy, and the remainder lacks a known reason. For this sample, the table gives roughly 22,000 clones. Roughly an eighth of the sample comes from the top ten. The sample taken for sequencing was blood buffy coat. These receptors originate from a woman between 18 and 75 years old with a cervical HPV16 infection that either progressed to CIN3+ or cleared (not recorded which).

Notes on this clone: The sequenced fragment ends 3 residues before the CDR3 boundary, so the rest is inferred from the germline J gene. The J gene is TRBJ2-1, the V gene TRBV10-3, with 10 bases matching TRBD1. CDR1 is ENHRY and CDR2 is SYGVKD in the germline V gene. This CDR3 is 14 amino acids long. Losses at the gene ends were 6 bases for V and 7 bases for J; bases not matched to a gene: 6. The sequenced part of the CDR3 DNA is TGTGCCATCAGCCCGGGACAGGGGTTGAATGAG. Its protein product is CAISPGQGLNE. The CDR3 as a whole reads CAISPGQGLNEQFF.

In regard to this clone: The missing CDR3 end, 3 residues past where the read stops, is filled in from the germline J gene. This chain links TRBV29-1 with TRBJ1-1; D unclear. CDR1 and CDR2 (germline): SQVTM, ANQGSEA. Between the trimmed V and J ends, which lost 2 bases and 1 base, there was a span of 8 bases. The CDR3 extends over 13 amino acids. Partial CDR3 DNA: TGCAGCGTTGAAAAGAATAGGAACACTGAA. It specifies CSVEKNRNTE. The CDR3 in its entirety is CSVEKNRNTEAFF.

Concerning this clone: The read terminates 3 residues before the CDR3 end, so the remaining end is supplied by the germline J gene. V and J are TRBV5-1 and TRBJ2-2; TRBD1 matches at 8 bases. This CDR3 has 14 residues. Per the germline V gene, CDR1 is SGHRS and CDR2 is YFSETQ. The V segment lost 2 bases and the J segment 7 bases; nucleotides outside the gene matches: 4. The part of the CDR3 DNA that was read is TGCGCCAGCAGCTTTCAGGGGGCGCACGGGGAG. Amino acids: CASSFQGAHGE. The CDR3 reads in full as CASSFQGAHGELFF.

To note about this clone: The read gets to within 3 residues of the CDR3 end, and the germline J gene fills in the rest. This chain links TRBV10-1 with TRBJ2-2, with 7 bases fitting TRBD1. V shed 6 bases, J shed 5 bases, and the junction held 12 bases outside the gene matches. This CDR3 is 16 amino acids long. Germline-derived CDR1 and CDR2 are WNHNN and SYGVQD (reference sequence). The CDR3 loop reads CASSGTEGARTGELFF. The part of the CDR3 DNA that was read is TGCGCCAGCAGCGGGACAGAGGGCGCGCGAACCGGGGAG.

Note on this clone: The read terminates 3 residues before the CDR3 end, so the remaining end is supplied by the germline J gene. This chain joins TRBV7-9 and TRBJ1-1; TRBD1 matches at 9 bases. J lost 0 bases, V lost 6 bases, and 5 bases had no gene match. The CDR3 totals 15 residues. CDR1 is SEHNR and CDR2 is FQNEAQ in the germline V gene (reference sequence). The CDR3 DNA, read in part, is TGTGCCAGCAGTCCCCGGGACAGGGTGAACACTGAA. Protein: CASSPRDRVNTE. In full, the CDR3 reads CASSPRDRVNTEAFF.

A remark on this clone: From the germline J gene comes the end of the CDR3, since the read stops 3 residues before it. The chain couples TRBV12-3 or TRBV12-4 to TRBJ2-7; TRBD2 might be the D (6 bases). Between the trimmed V and J ends, which lost 6 bases and 0 bases, there was a span of 15 bases. This CDR3 contains 15 residues. This CDR3 is CASRSSGLSSYEQYF. The covered CDR3 bases are TGTGCCAGCAGATCATCGGGACTGAGCTCCTACGAG.

Note on this clone: The CDR3 end lies 3 residues beyond the end of the read and is filled in from the germline J gene. The chain uses TRBV5-1 and TRBJ1-4; 11 positions match TRBD1. Germline V gene sequence: CDR1 SGHRS, CDR2 YFSETQ. The CDR3 is made up of 18 amino acids. The CDR3 bases that were read are TGCGCCAGCAGCTTGGTCGGGACAGGGGGGGATGGGGCCAACGTA. Encoded protein: CASSLVGTGGDGANV. The full CDR3 protein is CASSLVGTGGDGANVLFF.

A note on this clone: The read comes to an end 3 residues before the CDR3 does, leaving the germline J gene to fill in the end. The rearrangement joins TRBV7-6 to TRBJ2-5; D might be TRBD2 (6 bases). This CDR3 is built from 14 residues. Trimming shortened V by 1 base and J by 5 bases, and 11 bases separated the two germline ends. From germline, CDR1 is SGHVS and CDR2 FNYEAQ. The part of the CDR3 DNA that was read is TGTGCCAGCAGCTTAGAGCCTGGGGGGGAGACC. It yields the protein CASSLEPGGET. In full, the CDR3 is CASSLEPGGETQYF.

In the case of this clone: Sequencing ends 3 residues short of the CDR3 end; the germline J gene provides the rest. The gene calls are TRBV28 and TRBJ1-1; 7 bases agree with TRBD1. The CDR3 spans 14 residues. The germline CDR1 and CDR2 sequences are MDHEN and SYDVKM. CDR3 protein: CASSKPPQGVGAFF. The part of the CDR3 DNA that was read is TGTGCCAGCAGCAAACCCCCCCAGGGGGTGGGA.

A word on this clone: The read is 3 residues too short to cover the CDR3 end, so that end is filled in from the germline J gene. The chain is built from TRBV10-3 and TRBJ2-3; D perhaps matches TRBD1 (6 bases). The CDR3 covers 14 residues. In germline, CDR1 is ENHRY, CDR2 SYGVKD. Incomplete CDR3 DNA: TGTGCCATCAGCACAGGGAATTTCAATCAGCCG. Translation: CAISTGNFNQP. The CDR3, in full, reads CAISTGNFNQPQYF.

Details on this clone: The read ends 3 residues before the CDR3 terminus; that terminus is restored from the germline J gene. The chain couples TRBV5-1 to TRBJ2-5; 9 bases are a match to TRBD1. The germline V gene has CDR1 SGHRS and CDR2 YFSETQ. The V gene end was trimmed by 0 bases and the J gene end by 2 bases; junction bases not matched to a gene: 5. This CDR3 is 16 amino acids long. The covered CDR3 bases are TGCGCCAGCAGCTTGGGACAGGGGGGGGGTCAAGAGACC. As protein: CASSLGQGGGQET. The whole CDR3 protein reads CASSLGQGGGQETQYF.

Worth noting for this clone: Read data end 3 residues before the CDR3 end; the end is taken from the germline J gene. This chain uses TRBV18 with TRBJ1-1; D unresolved. V was pared by 3 bases and J by 4 bases, with 12 bases between. This CDR3 region has 14 residues. Germline-derived CDR1 and CDR2 are KGHSH and LQKENI. Incomplete CDR3 DNA: TGTGCCAGCTCACCCGAATATAAGGCCACTGAA. Translating gives CASSPEYKATE. The whole CDR3 sequence is CASSPEYKATEAFF.

Note on this clone: The sequenced fragment ends 3 residues before the CDR3 boundary, so the rest is inferred from the germline J gene. This chain uses TRBV19 with TRBJ2-3, with D perhaps matching TRBD1 (6 bases). CDR1 LNHDA and CDR2 SQIVND come from the germline V gene (reference sequence). The CDR3 has 15 residues. This CDR3 reads CASSALTGPNQPQYF. The CDR3 DNA, read in part, is TGTGCCAGTAGTGCATTGACAGGCCCCAATCAGCCG.

The sequenced part of the CDR3 DNA is TGTGCCAGCAGCTTAGGCCAGGGAGAGACG. As protein: CASSLGQGET. The CDR3 reads in full as CASSLGQGETQYF. The V call is TRBV7-6, the J call TRBJ2-3; perhaps D is TRBD1 or TRBD2 (5 bases each). The CDR3 end falls 3 residues outside the read, so it is completed with the germline J gene. This CDR3 region has 13 residues. Germline-derived CDR1 and CDR2 are SGHVS and FNYEAQ.

The sequenced CDR3 bases are TGTGCCAGCAGTGGCTTAGCGGGAGGCACAGATACG. Translated, it gives CASSGLAGGTDT. The full-length CDR3 reads as CASSGLAGGTDTQYF. The chain is built from TRBV2 and TRBJ2-3; 9 bases are shared with TRBD2. The read falls 3 residues short of the CDR3 end, and the missing part is taken from the germline J gene. J gave up 1 base and V 4 bases, and 3 bases lay outside the gene matches. Germline assignment: CDR1 SNHLY and CDR2 FYNNEI. This CDR3 has 15 residues.

With respect to this clone: The read halts 3 residues ahead of the CDR3 end, with the missing end drawn from the germline J gene. The V gene is TRBV10-3, the J gene TRBJ2-1, with D possibly matching TRBD2 (6 bases). V lost 7 bases, J lost 7 bases, and 11 bases lay in between. The CDR3 contains 12 residues. Germline V gene lookup returns CDR1 ENHRY and CDR2 SYGVKD. The CDR3 DNA, read in part, is TGTGCCATCAAAGAGGGACTTAATGAG. Protein: CAIKEGLNE. Given in full, the CDR3 is CAIKEGLNEQFF.

About this clone: The sequenced fragment ends 3 residues before the CDR3 boundary, so the rest is inferred from the germline J gene. The chain has TRBV19 and TRBJ1-2; D is possibly TRBD1 (6 bases). Germline V lookup: CDR1 LNHDA, CDR2 SQIVND (reference sequence). V lost 3 bases and J 4 bases, leaving 15 bases between the germline ends. The CDR3 has 15 residues. CDR3 DNA, as far as it was read: TGTGCCAGTAGTATTAAGGGAGGACAGCGCTATGGC. Its protein is CASSIKGGQRYG. The whole CDR3 sequence is CASSIKGGQRYGYTF.

As regards this clone: The read terminates 3 residues ahead of where the CDR3 ends, so the germline J gene completes it. The chain links TRBV28 to TRBJ1-1; a possible D gene is TRBD1 (5 bases). Germline lookup yields CDR1 MDHEN and CDR2 SYDVKM. CDR3 length: 15 residues. CDR3 residues: CASSSGSYNGEEAFF. The part of the CDR3 DNA that was read is TGTGCCAGCAGTTCAGGGAGCTACAACGGAGAAGAA.

About this clone: Coverage ceases 3 residues before the CDR3 finishes, and the germline J gene fills in the end. V usage is TRBV10-3 and J usage is TRBJ2-5; perhaps TRBD1 as D (6 bases). CDR1 ENHRY and CDR2 SYGVKD come from the germline V gene. With 3 bases removed from V and 4 bases from J, the gap between germline ends came to 18 bases. The CDR3 runs to 16 residues. CDR3 sequence: CAISDRNRESSETQYF. The CDR3 DNA, read in part, is TGTGCCATCAGTGACAGGAACAGGGAGTCCTCAGAGACC.

Points on this clone: Read coverage stops 3 residues before the CDR3 terminus; the germline J gene supplies the remainder. J is TRBJ1-1 and V is TRBV20-1; D uncertain. Deletions cut 0 bases from V and 2 bases from J, with 13 bases between. The CDR3 extends over 15 amino acids. The germline V gene has CDR1 DFQATT and CDR2 SNEGSKA (reference sequence). The CDR3: CSARDARKTNTEAFF. The CDR3 bases that were read are TGCAGTGCTAGAGATGCGAGAAAAACTAACACTGAA.

As for this clone: The CDR3 goes on 3 residues after the read ends, and that part is filled in from the germline J gene. The V call is TRBV5-1, the J call TRBJ1-2, with D maybe TRBD1 (5 bases). Per germline, CDR1 SGHRS and CDR2 YFSETQ. The CDR3 runs 14 residues. The germline V and J ends were trimmed by 0 bases and 5 bases, with 11 bases remaining between them. CDR3 amino acids: CASSLEATVYGYTF. The part of the CDR3 DNA that was read is TGCGCCAGCAGCTTGGAAGCGACAGTTTATGGC.

In regard to this clone: The read is 3 residues too short to cover the CDR3 end, so that end is filled in from the germline J gene. The chain recombines TRBV29-1 with TRBJ2-3; 11 bases map to TRBD1. The CDR3 is 14 residues long. Per the germline V gene, CDR1 is SQVTM and CDR2 is ANQGSEA. CDR3 DNA (partial): TGCAGCGTGAGACAAGGACAGGGGGCCGAGACG. It is translated as CSVRQGQGAET. The whole CDR3 reads CSVRQGQGAETQYF.

Details on this clone: The read ends 3 residues shy of where the CDR3 ends; the end is completed using the germline J gene. The gene calls are TRBV5-1 and TRBJ1-3; a weak D match, TRBD1 (6 bases). Germline lookup yields CDR1 SGHRS and CDR2 YFSETQ. The V and J ends lost 0 bases and 7 bases respectively, with 14 bases between them. This CDR3 region has 15 residues. The covered CDR3 bases are TGCGCCAGCAGCTTGGCCCCAGGGGCGGTCAACACC. This codes for CASSLAPGAVNT. The full CDR3 protein is CASSLAPGAVNTIYF.

A note on this clone: The sequenced fragment ends 3 residues before the CDR3 boundary, so the rest is inferred from the germline J gene. This chain connects TRBV18 to TRBJ1-2; a weak D match, TRBD1 (5 bases). The germline CDR1 and CDR2 sequences are KGHSH and LQKENI. The CDR3 extends over 17 amino acids. CDR3 loop: CASSRRAGGSSTDTYTF. Partial CDR3 DNA: TGTGCCAGCTCACGGCGAGCGGGGGGGTCTAGCACAGATACC.

As for this clone: The read stops 3 residues short of the end of the CDR3; the missing end is completed from the germline J gene. The chain has TRBV29-1 and TRBJ2-4; D is possibly TRBD1 (7 bases). The CDR3 consists of 13 residues. CDR1 and CDR2 from the germline V gene are SQVTM and ANQGSEA. The CDR3 loop reads CSVGGQRLSGQYF. CDR3 DNA, as far as it was read: TGCAGCGTGGGGGGACAGAGGCTTTCTGGT.

Judged by frequency, this clone is medium-sized. The read ends 3 residues before the CDR3 terminus; that terminus is restored from the germline J gene. The chain uses TRBV29-1 and TRBJ1-4; D is ambiguous. V was trimmed by 6 bases and J by 6 bases, leaving 14 bases between them. The CDR3 consists of 13 residues. From germline, CDR1 is SQVTM and CDR2 ANQGSEA. The CDR3 bases that were read are TGCAGCGTGCCGAGGGCAGGAGATGAAAAA. This encodes CSVPRAGDEK. From start to end, the CDR3 is CSVPRAGDEKLFF.

Concerning this clone: The CDR3 extends 3 residues past the end of the read, so its final part is completed from the germline J gene. The chain is built from TRBV7-9 and TRBJ2-7, with 8 bases identical to TRBD1. The junction had 6 bases not matched to a gene; V was cut back by 5 bases and J by 0 bases. CDR1 is SEHNR, CDR2 FQNEAQ, per germline (reference sequence). This CDR3 contains 15 residues. CDR3 bases read: TGTGCCAGCAGCCGCCGGGACAGGAGCTCCTACGAG. Translated, it gives CASSRRDRSSYE. The whole CDR3 reads CASSRRDRSSYEQYF.

In the case of this clone: Sequencing ends 3 residues short of the CDR3 end; the germline J gene provides the rest. J is TRBJ2-2 and V is TRBV2; possibly TRBD2 for D (5 bases). Trimming removed 8 bases at V and 4 bases at J, with 17 bases between. The V gene's germline CDR1 is SNHLY and CDR2 FYNNEI. This CDR3 is 15 amino acids long. The CDR3 sequence: CASSSAGLGTGELFF. The DNA read from the CDR3 is TGTGCCAGCTCCTCCGCGGGCCTGGGCACCGGGGAG.

On this clone itself: Read sequence stops 3 residues before the CDR3 end, and the germline J gene provides the missing end. The V and J genes are TRBV18 and TRBJ2-2, with D possibly matching TRBD2 (5 bases). The CDR3 is made up of 15 amino acids. Germline CDR1 reads KGHSH; CDR2 reads LQKENI. CDR3 region: CASSRDDPRVEKLFF. The sequenced CDR3 bases are TGTGCCAGCTCACGAGACGACCCGCGGGTGGAAAAG.

To note about this clone: The CDR3 end is not reached by the read, which stops 3 residues before it; the germline J gene fills it in. This chain connects TRBV20-1 to TRBJ2-1; 9 positions match TRBD2. The CDR3 has 19 residues. V lost 6 bases to trimming and J lost 4 bases; unmatched junction nucleotides: 22. The germline gives CDR1 DFQATT, CDR2 SNEGSKA (reference sequence). The sequenced part of the CDR3 DNA is TGCAGTGCCACCAATCGGGGAAGCGGGGGGCGACGGGGGTACAATGAG. Translation gives CSATNRGSGGRRGYNE. The entire CDR3 protein is CSATNRGSGGRRGYNEQFF.